Sequencing of this TCR beta chain was carried out in a study of T cell responses to AZD1222 COVID-19 vaccine. Points from the study as a whole: Donor demographics were predominantly white British with a female majority; clonal diversity may be underestimated. Sampled repertoires all dated from after the peak T cell response.

Only in-frame clones appear in the TCRdb table, and some are missing; sequencing was by immunoSEQ multiplex PCR. The sample carries about 170,000 clones, around 90% recorded once. The trim removed 5 bases at V and 2 bases at J, leaving 5 bases unmatched. The CDR3 totals 14 residues. Germline lookup yields CDR1 SGHTA and CDR2 FQGTGA. Worth noting for this clone: Its antigen is currently unknown.

The chain recombines TRBV7-3 with TRBJ2-7; 8 bases are shared with TRBD1. Material: peripheral blood, obtained on day 0 of AZD1222 vaccination. The TCR originated in an adult in good health. The CDR3 nucleotides read TGTGCCAGCAGCCCCGGACAGGGAGCCTACGAGCAGTACTTC. Protein product: CASSPGQGAYEQYF.